This record looks at one TCR beta chain sequence and its context. The data belong to a study of blood T cell repertoires in COVID-19. For the study at large: From the United States, Italy and Spain came samples of acute and convalescent COVID-19. PBMCs, B-cell-depleted T cells, or T cells provided the cDNA or gDNA that made up the material.

V shed 5 bases and J shed 5 bases, with 19 bases lying between them. The germline gives CDR1 SEHNR, CDR2 FQNEAQ (reference sequence). CDR3 length equals 16 residues. The table came from immunoSEQ multiplex PCR; TCRdb's copy has only in-frame clones and leaves some out. This sample yields 55,000 to 80,000 clones, of which approximately 80% are seen a single time; around a sixth belongs to the top ten. The sequence was obtained from a man aged 55 to 70 with acute or convalescent COVID-19. This chain links TRBV7-9 with TRBJ1-5; D ambiguous. The sample consisted of peripheral blood. CDR3 sequence: CASSVGSGGFYQPQHF. The CDR3 bases are TGTGCCAGCAGCGTAGGGTCAGGAGGATTCTATCAGCCCCAGCATTTT.